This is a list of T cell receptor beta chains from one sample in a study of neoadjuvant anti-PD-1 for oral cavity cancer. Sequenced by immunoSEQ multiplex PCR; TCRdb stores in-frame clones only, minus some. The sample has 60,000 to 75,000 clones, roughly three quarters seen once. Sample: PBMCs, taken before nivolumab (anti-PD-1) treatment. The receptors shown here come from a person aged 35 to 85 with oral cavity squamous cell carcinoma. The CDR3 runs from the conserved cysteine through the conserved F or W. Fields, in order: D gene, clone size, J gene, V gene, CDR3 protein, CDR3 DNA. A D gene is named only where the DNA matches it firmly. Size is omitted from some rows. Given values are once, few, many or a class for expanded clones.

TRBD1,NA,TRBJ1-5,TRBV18,CASSPGQGRNQPQHF,TGTGCCAGCTCACCCGGACAGGGGAGGAATCAGCCCCAGCATTTT
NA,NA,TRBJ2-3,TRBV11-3,CASSLDSLADTQYF,TGTGCCAGCAGCTTAGATTCACTGGCGGATACGCAGTATTTT
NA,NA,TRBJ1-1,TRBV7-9,CASSLALHTRRNTEAFF,TGTGCCAGCAGCTTAGCCCTTCACACCAGAAGGAACACTGAAGCTTTCTTT
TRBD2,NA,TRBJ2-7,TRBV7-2,CASSLERGLSYEQYF,TGTGCCAGCAGCTTAGAACGGGGACTATCATACGAGCAGTACTTC
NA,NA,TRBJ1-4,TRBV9,CASTRGRINEKLFF,TGTGCCAGCACAAGGGGACGGATTAATGAAAAACTGTTTTTT
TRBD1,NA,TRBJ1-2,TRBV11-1,CASGDRGFYGYTF,TGTGCCAGCGGGGACAGGGGTTTTTACGGCTACACCTTC
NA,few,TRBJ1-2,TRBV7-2,CASSLARRRSYGYTF,TGTGCCAGCAGCTTAGCGCGAAGGAGATCCTATGGCTACACCTTC
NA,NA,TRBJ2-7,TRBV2,CASRQDGNEQYF,TGTGCCAGCAGACAGGACGGGAACGAGCAGTACTTC
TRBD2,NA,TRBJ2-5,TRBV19,CASSILAGGLETQYF,TGTGCCAGTAGTATACTAGCGGGGGGGCTTGAGACCCAGTACTTC
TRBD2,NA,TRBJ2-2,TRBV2,CASSDRGSGGQFTGELFF,TGTGCCAGCAGTGATAGGGGTAGCGGGGGGCAATTCACCGGGGAGCTGTTTTTT
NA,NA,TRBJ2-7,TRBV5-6,CASSLVGQGTYEQYF,TGTGCCAGCAGCTTGGTGGGTCAGGGGACCTACGAGCAGTACTTC
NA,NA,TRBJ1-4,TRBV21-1,CASSKAGQFQTNEKLFF,TGTGCCAGCAGCAAAGCGGGACAGTTCCAAACTAATGAAAAACTGTTTTTT
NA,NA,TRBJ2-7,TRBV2,CASRQLTYEQYF,TGTGCCAGCAGACAGTTAACCTACGAGCAGTACTTC
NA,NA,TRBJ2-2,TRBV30,CAWSGALTGELFF,TGTGCCTGGAGTGGGGCCCTCACCGGGGAGCTGTTTTTT
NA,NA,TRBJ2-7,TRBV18,CASSTQTYEQYF,TGTGCCAGCTCAACCCAGACCTACGAGCAGTACTTC
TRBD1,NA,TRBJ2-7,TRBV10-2,CASSPDRAYEQYF,TGCGCCAGCAGTCCAGACAGGGCTTACGAGCAGTACTTC
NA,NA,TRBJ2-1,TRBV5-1,CASSHDPKRNEQFF,TGCGCCAGCAGCCACGACCCTAAGAGGAATGAGCAGTTCTTC
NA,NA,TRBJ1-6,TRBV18,CASSPLQGLNSPLHF,TGTGCCAGCTCACCCCTACAGGGATTGAATTCACCCCTCCACTTT
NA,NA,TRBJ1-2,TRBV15,CATSRERTAADTF,TGTGCCACCAGCAGAGAAAGGACAGCTGCCGACACCTTC
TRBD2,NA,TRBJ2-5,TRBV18,CASSPRAGGPQETQYF,TGTGCCAGCTCACCACGAGCGGGAGGGCCCCAAGAGACCCAGTACTTC
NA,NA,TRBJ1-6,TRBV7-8,CASSSPGPHNSPLHF,TGTGCCAGCAGCTCCCCGGGACCGCATAATTCACCCCTCCACTTT
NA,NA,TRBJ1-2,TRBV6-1,CASSERGINYGYTF,TGTGCCAGCAGTGAACGGGGGATTAACTATGGCTACACCTTC
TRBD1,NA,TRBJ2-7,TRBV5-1,CASSLPGQGPSEQYF,TGCGCCAGCAGTCTTCCGGGACAGGGGCCCAGCGAGCAGTACTTC
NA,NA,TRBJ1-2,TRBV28,CASSGGFYGYTF,TGTGCCAGCAGTGGGGGGTTCTATGGCTACACCTTC
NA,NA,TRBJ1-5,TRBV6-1,CASSEIRGTKGNQPQHF,TGTGCCAGCAGTGAAATTAGAGGGACTAAAGGCAATCAGCCCCAGCATTTT
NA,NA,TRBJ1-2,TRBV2,CASSLDKNYGYTF,TGTGCCAGCAGTCTTGACAAGAACTATGGCTACACCTTC
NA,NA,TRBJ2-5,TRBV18,CASSPMETQYF,TGTGCCAGCTCACCCATGGAGACCCAGTACTTC